One sample yielded the 26 T cell receptor beta chains listed below, sequenced in a study of blood T cell repertoires in COVID-19 (dated by TCRdb to the early 2020s). The library was generated by the immunoSEQ multiplex PCR assay. The table comes from immuneACCESS by way of TCRdb, which keeps in-frame sequences with V and J called. Part of the clones is missing from these tables; in studies checked, under half for an unresolved V gene and the rest for unknown reasons. Here the sample has 95,000 to 110,000 clones; around 90% occur a single time. The ten largest clones add up to 5.5% to 7% of the sample. The sequenced sample consisted of peripheral blood. The receptors stem from a human donor in a cohort sampled during active COVID-19.

The chain couples TRBV5-1 to TRBJ1-1; a possible D gene is TRBD1 (6 bases). Trimming took 4 bases from V and 7 from J, leaving 14 bases between them. Looked up from germline, CDR1 is SGHRS and CDR2 is YFSETQ. This CDR3 has 13 residues. CDR3 protein: CASSPTGYDEAFF. CDR3 coding DNA: TGCGCCAGCAGCCCAACAGGGTATGATGAAGCTTTCTTT.

The chain combines TRBV19 with TRBJ2-7; possibly TRBD1 for D (7 bases). The V gene's germline CDR1 is LNHDA and CDR2 SQIVND (reference sequence). The CDR3 consists of 14 residues. Trimming stripped 8 bases from V and 5 bases from J, with 19 bases between. DNA of the CDR3: TGTGCCAGTTCCGAGGACAGGCCGGGGGACGAGCAGTACTTC. Encoded protein: CASSEDRPGDEQYF.

The V call is TRBV7-9, the J call TRBJ1-1; 8 bases match TRBD1. J gave up 4 bases and V 0 bases, and 4 bases lay outside the gene matches. Germline-derived CDR1 and CDR2 are SEHNR and FQNEAQ (reference sequence). The length of the CDR3 is 15 residues. CDR3 sequence reads: CASSLAQGAGTEAFF. CDR3 bases: TGTGCCAGCAGCTTAGCGCAGGGGGCCGGCACTGAAGCTTTCTTT.

V usage is TRBV6-2 or TRBV6-3 and J usage is TRBJ1-4; the match to TRBD1 covers 7 bases. Germline V gene data show CDR1 as MNHEY and CDR2 as SVGEGT. Trimming cost V 2 bases and J 7 bases; bases outside gene matches: 7. CDR3 length: 15 residues. The CDR3 nucleotides read TGTGCCAGCAGTTACAGTCCGACAGGGAGTGAAAAACTGTTTTTT. This gives the protein CASSYSPTGSEKLFF.

CDR3 protein: CASSSRTKYEQYF. CDR3 coding DNA: TGTGCCAGCAGCTCTCGGACTAAATACGAGCAGTACTTC. The V and J genes are TRBV7-2 and TRBJ2-7; the D gene is possibly TRBD2 (6 bases). This CDR3 contains 13 residues. V was shortened by 4 bases and J by 4 bases, with 11 bases between the two germline ends. The germline V gene has CDR1 SGHTA and CDR2 FQGNSA.

This rearrangement joins TRBV5-4 to TRBJ1-2, with D possibly being TRBD1 (5 bases). The ends were cut back, 1 base at V and 4 bases at J, with 8 bases in the middle. The CDR3 loop spans 13 amino acids. Germline CDR1 and CDR2: SGHNT and YYREEE (reference sequence). CDR3 loop: CASSLIGGYGYTF. The CDR3 region has the DNA TGTGCCAGCAGCTTGATCGGGGGCTATGGCTACACCTTC.

The chain combines TRBV24-1 with TRBJ2-1; 12 nucleotides align to TRBD2. The germline gives CDR1 KGHDR, CDR2 SFDVKD. Trimming cost V 3 bases and J 2 bases; bases outside gene matches: 10. This CDR3 contains 19 residues. CDR3 loop: CATSDHQTSGSRTYNEQFF. CDR3 coding DNA: TGTGCCACCAGTGATCACCAGACTAGCGGGAGTCGCACCTACAATGAGCAGTTCTTC.

The chain employs TRBV7-8 and TRBJ2-7; tentatively, D is TRBD2 (5 bases). The CDR3 covers 13 residues. From germline, CDR1 is SGHVS and CDR2 FQNEAQ. Trimming stripped 5 bases from V and 5 bases from J, with 13 bases between. The CDR3 nucleotides are TGTGCCAGCAGCCCCTACGGGGTCGACGAGCAGTACTTC. This gives the protein CASSPYGVDEQYF.

The rearrangement uses TRBV7-6 and TRBJ1-1, with 8 nucleotides matching TRBD1. The CDR3 spans 17 residues. Unmatched junction bases numbered 9, after V lost 3 bases and J lost 0 bases. The V gene's germline CDR1 is SGHVS and CDR2 FNYEAQ. CDR3 nucleotides: TGTGCCAGCAGCTTCGACAGGGGAGGCCCGATGAACACTGAAGCTTTCTTT. It specifies CASSFDRGGPMNTEAFF.

The J gene is TRBJ1-2, the V gene TRBV28; D is unclear. V was cut by 5 bases and J by 5 bases, with 21 bases left in between. This CDR3 comprises 16 residues. Looked up from germline, CDR1 is MDHEN and CDR2 is SYDVKM. CDR3 sequence reads: CASSPSIGVAVYGYTF. CDR3 coding DNA: TGTGCCAGCAGTCCATCCATCGGGGTAGCGGTTTATGGCTACACCTTC.

The chain joins TRBV6-2 or TRBV6-3 to TRBJ1-5; 7 nucleotides align to TRBD1. The V gene end was trimmed by 0 bases and the J gene end by 0 bases; junction bases not matched to a gene: 8. The germline V gene encodes CDR1 MNHEY and CDR2 SVGEGT. The CDR3 extends over 18 amino acids. The chain's CDR3 is CASSYSLTGTYSNQPQHF. In DNA, the CDR3 is TGTGCCAGCAGTTACTCCCTGACAGGGACGTATAGCAATCAGCCCCAGCATTTT.

The chain recombines TRBV5-1 with TRBJ1-1; the D gene is possibly TRBD1 (5 bases). V lost 0 bases and J lost 4, with 7 bases in between. CDR1 and CDR2 (germline): SGHRS, YFSETQ. The CDR3 sequence is 13 residues long. The CDR3 DNA is TGCGCCAGCAGCTTGGTGGGACTCACTGAAGCTTTCTTT. This translates into CASSLVGLTEAFF.

This clone was observed once. The chain is built from TRBV9 and TRBJ2-1; D possibly corresponds to TRBD1 (5 bases). With 6 bases removed from V and 6 bases from J, the gap between germline ends came to 16 bases. Germline V gene data show CDR1 as SGDLS and CDR2 as YYNGEE. The CDR3 covers 14 residues. The CDR3 region has the DNA TGTGCCAGCACCCGGGCAGGGTCTCTCAATGAGCAGTTCTTC. Its protein product is CASTRAGSLNEQFF. The entire variable domain, with the rest obtained from reference TRBV9 and TRBJ2-1, is as follows: DSGVTQTPKHLITATGQRVTLRCSPRSGDLSVYWYQQSLDQGLQFLIQYYNGEERAKGNILERFSAQQFPDLHSELNLSSLELGDSALYFCASTRAGSLNEQFFGPGTRLTVL.

CDR3 in DNA: TGCGCCAGCAGCTTGTCAGGGGATACTGGTACCGGGGAGCTGTTTTTT. Its protein product is CASSLSGDTGTGELFF. The chain joins TRBV5-1 to TRBJ2-2; the D gene is possibly TRBD1 (6 bases). V was cut by 1 base and J by 5 bases, with 15 bases left in between. Germline assignment: CDR1 SGHRS and CDR2 YFSETQ. The CDR3 is 16 residues long. The full variable domain, rest sourced from reference TRBV5-1 and TRBJ2-2, is KAGVTQTPRYLIKTRGQQVTLSCSPISGHRSVSWYQQTPGQGLQFLFEYFSETQRNKGNFPGRFSGRQFSNSRSEMNVSTLELGDSALYLCASSLSGDTGTGELFFGEGSRLTVL.

V gene TRBV7-2 combines with J gene TRBJ1-1; D unresolved. The CDR3 length is 13 residues. The germline CDR1 and CDR2 sequences are SGHTA and FQGNSA. V was shortened by 3 bases and J by 1 base, with 6 bases between the two germline ends. This chain's CDR3 is CASSFAGNTEAFF. The CDR3 region has the DNA TGTGCCAGCAGCTTCGCGGGGAACACTGAAGCTTTCTTT.

The chain uses TRBV4-2 and TRBJ1-5; 11 nucleotides line up with TRBD1. Unmatched junction bases numbered 6, after V lost 2 bases and J lost 0 bases. This CDR3 is 18 amino acids long. CDR1 and CDR2 (germline): LGHNA, YNFKEQ. The CDR3 coding sequence is TGTGCCAGCAGCCAACGTTTCGGACAGGGGGCTAGCAATCAGCCCCAGCATTTT. It codes for CASSQRFGQGASNQPQHF.

This chain uses TRBV5-4 with TRBJ2-7, with a possible D match to TRBD2 (6 bases). The germline V and J ends were trimmed by 4 bases and 7 bases, with 21 bases remaining between them. Germline V gene sequence: CDR1 SGHNT, CDR2 YYREEE (reference sequence). The CDR3 consists of 15 residues. DNA for the CDR3: TGTGCCAGCAGCACTGCCAGATTGGGACTCCGGGAGCAGTACTTC. It is translated as CASSTARLGLREQYF.

V is TRBV7-9 and J is TRBJ1-5; perhaps TRBD1 as D (6 bases). The germline V gene has CDR1 SEHNR and CDR2 FQNEAQ (reference sequence). The V end lost 7 bases, the J end lost 5 bases, and 15 bases lay between the germline ends. The CDR3 is 14 amino acids. The CDR3 reads CASMKQGSDQPQHF. The CDR3 DNA reads as TGTGCCAGCATGAAACAGGGATCGGATCAGCCCCAGCATTTT.

This chain uses TRBV5-5 with TRBJ1-5; D gene uncertain. Germline V lookup: CDR1 SGHKS, CDR2 YYEKEE (reference sequence). This CDR3 is built from 15 residues. V shed 1 base and J shed 7 bases, with 15 bases lying between them. This CDR3 is CASSLRRVSGQPQHF. For the CDR3, the DNA is TGTGCCAGCAGCTTGAGGAGGGTATCGGGACAGCCCCAGCATTTT.

The chain uses TRBV11-2 and TRBJ2-1, with TRBD2 as a possible D gene (6 bases). This CDR3 contains 14 residues. Trimming cost V 5 bases and J 8 bases, with 16 bases left between them. Germline V lookup: CDR1 SGHAT, CDR2 FQNNGV. CDR3 nucleotides: TGTGCCAGCAGCCCTAGGGTGGAGGGACATGAGCAGTTCTTC. This sequence encodes CASSPRVEGHEQFF.

The CDR3 loop reads CASSDNTGWYEQYF. The CDR3 nucleotides are TGCGCCAGCAGTGATAATACGGGATGGTACGAGCAGTACTTC. V usage is TRBV10-1 and J usage is TRBJ2-7; possible D gene TRBD2, 5 bases. The CDR3 is 14 amino acids. In germline, CDR1 is WNHNN, CDR2 SYGVQD (reference sequence). V was pared by 3 bases and J by 4 bases, with 13 bases between.

The chain has TRBV4-1 and TRBJ1-4; TRBD1 is a possible D gene (5 bases). Germline V CDR1 and CDR2: MGHRA, YSYEKL. The V end was cut by 4 bases, the J end by 6 bases, with 15 bases between. This CDR3 contains 15 residues. DNA for the CDR3: TGCGCCAGCAGCCTCAAGGGGATGGTAGATGAAAAACTGTTTTTT. Its protein product is CASSLKGMVDEKLFF.

The V call is TRBV18, the J call TRBJ2-7; 8 nucleotides match TRBD2. CDR1 KGHSH and CDR2 LQKENI come from the germline V gene. Trimming at V came to 4 bases and at J to 3 bases, leaving 8 bases not matched to a gene. This CDR3 contains 15 residues. CDR3 DNA: TGTGCCAGCTCACAACCCGGGGCGGGGGGCTACGAGCAGTACTTC. Translation gives CASSQPGAGGYEQYF.

This chain uses TRBV29-1 with TRBJ1-1; 7 bases match TRBD1. The ends lost 6 bases at V and 1 base at J; junction bases unmatched: 5. CDR1 is SQVTM, CDR2 ANQGSEA, per germline. The CDR3 is 13 residues long. The chain's CDR3 is CSVYRTGNTEAFF. In DNA form, the CDR3 reads TGCAGCGTGTACCGGACAGGGAACACTGAAGCTTTCTTT.

The rearrangement joins TRBV12-3 or TRBV12-4 to TRBJ1-1; possible D gene TRBD1, 6 bases. This CDR3 has 13 amino acids. Trimming took off 7 bases at V and 1 base at J, with 10 bases between the two ends. The CDR3: CASISDRNTEAFF. The CDR3 nucleotides read TGTGCCAGCATCTCGGACAGGAACACTGAAGCTTTCTTT.

The rearrangement links TRBV4-3 to TRBJ2-7, with TRBD2 matching over 8 bases. V was pared by 0 bases and J by 3 bases, with 7 bases of the junction left unmatched. Germline CDR1 reads LGHNA; CDR2 reads YSLEER. The CDR3 is 16 amino acids. The CDR3 loop reads CASSQDLGLAGYEQYF. The CDR3 nucleotides read TGCGCCAGCAGCCAAGATCTAGGCCTAGCGGGCTACGAGCAGTACTTC.